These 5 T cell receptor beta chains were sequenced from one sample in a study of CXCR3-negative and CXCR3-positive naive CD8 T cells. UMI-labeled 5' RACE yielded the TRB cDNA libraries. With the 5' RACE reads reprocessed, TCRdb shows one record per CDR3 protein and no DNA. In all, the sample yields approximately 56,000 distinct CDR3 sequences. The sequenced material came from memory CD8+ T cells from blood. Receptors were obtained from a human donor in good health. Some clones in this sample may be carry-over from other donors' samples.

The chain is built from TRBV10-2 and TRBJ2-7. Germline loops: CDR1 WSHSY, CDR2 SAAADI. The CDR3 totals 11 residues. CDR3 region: CASSDPYEQYF.

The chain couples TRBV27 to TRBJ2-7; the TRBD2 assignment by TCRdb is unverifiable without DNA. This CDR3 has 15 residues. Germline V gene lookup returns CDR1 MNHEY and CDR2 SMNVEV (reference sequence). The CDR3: CASSLNSGGGYEQYF.

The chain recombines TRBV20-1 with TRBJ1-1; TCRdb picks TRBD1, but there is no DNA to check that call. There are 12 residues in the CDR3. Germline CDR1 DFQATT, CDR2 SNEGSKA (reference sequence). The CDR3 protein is CSRRGDAGEAFF.

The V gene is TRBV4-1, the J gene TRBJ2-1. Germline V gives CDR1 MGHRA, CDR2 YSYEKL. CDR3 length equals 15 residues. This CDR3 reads CASSLFGESNNEQFF.

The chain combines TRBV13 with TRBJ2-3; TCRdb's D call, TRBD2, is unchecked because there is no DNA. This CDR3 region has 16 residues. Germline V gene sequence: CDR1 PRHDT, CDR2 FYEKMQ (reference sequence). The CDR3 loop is CASSLGARLSTDTQYF. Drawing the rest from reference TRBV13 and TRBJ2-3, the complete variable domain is AAGVIQSPRHLIKEKRETATLKCYPIPRHDTVYWYQQGPGQDPQFLISFYEKMQSDKGSIPDRFSAQQFSDYHSELNMSSLELGDSALYFCASSLGARLSTDTQYFGPGTRLTVL.